The 27 T cell receptor beta chains below were found in one sample sequenced in a study of blood T cell repertoires in COVID-19 (TCRdb year 2020). The library was built by means of the immunoSEQ multiplex PCR assay. The clones in this table, taken by TCRdb from immuneACCESS, are in-frame only. Not every clone is retained; where verified, under half of the shortfall comes from an unresolved V gene, and the cause of the rest is unknown. This sample comprises around 270,000 clones, approximately 90% of them detected only once. Clones ranked in the top ten supply approximately 4.3% of the sample. The sample consisted of peripheral blood. These receptors all stem from a man between 35 and 55 years old with acute or convalescent COVID-19.

The V call is TRBV19, the J call TRBJ1-4; a possible D gene is TRBD1 (6 bases). V lost 3 bases, J lost 8 bases, and 13 bases lay in between. The CDR3 runs 14 residues. Germline V gene data show CDR1 as LNHDA and CDR2 as SQIVND (reference sequence). CDR3 sequence (DNA): TGTGCCAGTAGTATTTTCAGGGGCGAAGAAAAACTGTTTTTT. This encodes CASSIFRGEEKLFF.

The gene calls are TRBV20-1 and TRBJ1-4, with 9 bases fitting TRBD1. V shed 3 bases and J 6 bases; nucleotides not matched to a gene: 5. Germline CDR1 and CDR2: DFQATT and SNEGSKA (reference sequence). This CDR3 contains 14 residues. The CDR3 DNA reads TGCAGTGCTAGTCCGGGACAGGGTCATGAAAAACTGTTTTTT. Encoded protein: CSASPGQGHEKLFF.

The rearrangement links TRBV27 to TRBJ1-2; D might be TRBD1 (5 bases). The germline gives CDR1 MNHEY, CDR2 SMNVEV (reference sequence). This CDR3 comprises 19 residues. V gave up 8 bases and J gave up 1 base, with 29 bases separating them. In nucleotides, the CDR3 is TGTGCCAGCGGTCCCGACCCGACAGCCCGAACGATTTTTAACTATGGCTACACCTTC. Amino acids: CASGPDPTARTIFNYGYTF.

V usage is TRBV2 and J usage is TRBJ1-3, with 8 nucleotides matching TRBD1. V lost 1 base, J lost 0 bases, and 8 bases stayed unmatched. Germline V gene data show CDR1 as SNHLY and CDR2 as FYNNEI. The CDR3 runs to 18 residues. CDR3 sequence (DNA): TGTGCCAGCAGTGAAGTCCGGACAGGGCCCGGCTCTGGAAACACCATATATTTT. This gives the protein CASSEVRTGPGSGNTIYF.

The V call is TRBV5-1, the J call TRBJ2-7, with D perhaps TRBD1 (7 bases). V gave up 2 bases and J gave up 4 bases, with 16 bases separating them. Germline V gene data show CDR1 as SGHRS and CDR2 as YFSETQ. The CDR3 spans 15 residues. CDR3 coding DNA: TGCGCCAGCAGCTTAGGCGGGACAGCACAATACGAGCAGTACTTC. Translating gives CASSLGGTAQYEQYF.

This clone has a handful of counts. The chain uses TRBV3-1 (or the pseudogene TRBV3-2) and TRBJ2-2; D may be TRBD1 (6 bases). Germline CDR1 and CDR2: LGHDT and YNNKEL (reference sequence). V gave up 1 base and J gave up 4 bases, with 13 bases separating them. The CDR3 length is 16 residues. The CDR3 DNA follows: TGTGCCAGCAGCCAAGTACAGGGTTGGGGCACCGGGGAGCTGTTTTTT. It specifies CASSQVQGWGTGELFF.

This clone was counted once. The rearrangement joins TRBV7-9 to TRBJ1-6; D gene uncertain. Germline lookup yields CDR1 SEHNR and CDR2 FQNEAQ (reference sequence). This CDR3 has 13 amino acids. Trimming pared 1 base from V and 9 bases from J, leaving 7 bases between. CDR3 region: CASSLGGGSPLHF. Written as DNA, the CDR3 is TGTGCCAGCAGCTTAGGGGGAGGTTCACCCCTCCACTTT.

V and J are TRBV20-1 and TRBJ2-7; TRBD2 matches at 7 bases. V lost 3 bases to trimming and J lost 3 bases; unmatched junction nucleotides: 5. The germline gives CDR1 DFQATT, CDR2 SNEGSKA (reference sequence). The CDR3 totals 13 residues. The CDR3 region has the DNA TGCAGTGCTAGTCCGGGGGGAGACTACGAGCAGTACTTC. Translating gives CSASPGGDYEQYF.

The J gene is TRBJ2-2, the V gene TRBV11-2; 10 bases are a match to TRBD2. The CDR3 is 16 residues long. The V gene end was trimmed by 5 bases and the J gene end by 0 bases; junction bases not matched to a gene: 3. Germline V gene lookup returns CDR1 SGHAT and CDR2 FQNNGV. CDR3 protein: CASSLSGGANTGELFF. The CDR3 DNA reads TGTGCCAGCAGCCTAAGCGGGGGGGCGAACACCGGGGAGCTGTTTTTT.

V gene TRBV29-1 combines with J gene TRBJ2-3, with 7 bases fitting TRBD2. The length of the CDR3 is 13 residues. Germline CDR1 SQVTM, CDR2 ANQGSEA. V was pared by 1 base and J by 6 bases, with 4 bases of the junction left unmatched. DNA for the CDR3: TGCAGCGTTGAAGTGGACGGGGGGGATACGCAGTATTTT. The encoded protein is CSVEVDGGDTQYF.

J is TRBJ2-7 and V is TRBV30; a possible D gene is TRBD1 (6 bases). The CDR3 loop spans 15 amino acids. Trimming shortened V by 2 bases and J by 0 bases, and 14 bases separated the two germline ends. The germline gives CDR1 GTSNPN, CDR2 SVGIG (reference sequence). The CDR3 spells CAWSKDSYFSYEQYF. The CDR3 DNA is TGTGCCTGGAGTAAGGACAGCTACTTCTCCTACGAGCAGTACTTC.

The rearrangement links TRBV3-1 (or the pseudogene TRBV3-2) to TRBJ2-7; D perhaps matches TRBD1 (6 bases). Deletions cut 1 base from V and 4 bases from J, with 8 bases between. The CDR3 sequence is 13 residues long. CDR1 and CDR2 from the germline V gene are LGHDT and YNNKEL (reference sequence). Here the CDR3 reads CASSQVQGYEQYF. CDR3 nucleotide sequence: TGTGCCAGCAGCCAAGTACAGGGATACGAGCAGTACTTC.

This clone has only a few counts. The genes are TRBV7-9 and TRBJ1-1, with TRBD1 matching over 9 bases. Germline loops: CDR1 SEHNR, CDR2 FQNEAQ (reference sequence). Trimming removed 3 bases from V and 6 bases from J; junction bases left unmatched: 5. The CDR3 extends over 14 amino acids. The CDR3 here is CASSFSNRGPEAFF. In DNA form, the CDR3 reads TGTGCCAGCAGCTTTTCTAACAGGGGGCCTGAAGCTTTCTTT.

The chain combines TRBV20-1 with TRBJ2-3; D is ambiguous. The length of the CDR3 is 10 residues. The germline V gene has CDR1 DFQATT and CDR2 SNEGSKA (reference sequence). CDR3 coding DNA: TGCAGCCCCCTCGCAGATACGCAGTATTTT. It yields the protein CSPLADTQYF.

This chain uses TRBV10-3 with TRBJ2-3; D unresolved. Germline V lookup: CDR1 ENHRY, CDR2 SYGVKD. The germline V and J ends were trimmed by 3 bases and 3 bases, with 4 bases remaining between them. This CDR3 spans 12 amino acids. DNA for the CDR3: TGTGCCATCAGTGATCGGACAGATACGCAGTATTTT. Translating it yields CAISDRTDTQYF.

The chain has TRBV19 and TRBJ2-7, with D uncertain. Trimming left V 2 bases short and J 1 base short, with 9 bases between. The germline gives CDR1 LNHDA, CDR2 SQIVND (reference sequence). The CDR3 is 14 residues long. CDR3 protein: CASSIPSRSYEQYF. CDR3 bases: TGTGCCAGTAGTATACCTTCCAGATCCTACGAGCAGTACTTC.

The chain couples TRBV5-1 to TRBJ1-2, with D unresolved. Germline V gives CDR1 SGHRS, CDR2 YFSETQ. V was shortened by 0 bases and J by 2 bases, with 17 bases between the two germline ends. The CDR3 runs to 17 residues. The CDR3 DNA sequence: TGCGCCAGCAGCTTGGCCGATCAGGCAGGATGGAACTATGGCTACACCTTC. This translates into CASSLADQAGWNYGYTF.

The V call is TRBV15, the J call TRBJ2-7; D unclear. There are 13 residues in the CDR3. Trimming took off 5 bases at V and 3 bases at J, with 11 bases between the two ends. Germline V CDR1 and CDR2: LNHNV, YYDKDF (reference sequence). In DNA, the CDR3 is TGTGCCACCAGCCGGTCGGCGGACTACGAGCAGTACTTC. Its protein is CATSRSADYEQYF.

The chain employs TRBV11-2 and TRBJ1-4, with 7 bases fitting TRBD1. J was trimmed by 3 bases and V by 3 bases; bases with no gene match: 4. Germline CDR1 is SGHAT and CDR2 is FQNNGV. This CDR3 region has 15 residues. The CDR3 DNA reads TGTGCCAGCAGCTTGCAGGGGGGTTCTAATGAAAAACTGTTTTTT. It encodes CASSLQGGSNEKLFF.

This clone was counted a few times. This chain links TRBV5-1 with TRBJ1-2, with D uncertain. Trimming left V 4 bases short and J 8 bases short, with 15 bases between. This CDR3 region has 13 residues. CDR1 is SGHRS, CDR2 YFSETQ, per germline. CDR3 DNA sequence: TGCGCCAGCAGCCTTCCTGGAGGACGGGGCTACACCTTC. This sequence encodes CASSLPGGRGYTF.

The rearrangement links TRBV30 to TRBJ1-1; D is possibly TRBD1 (5 bases). CDR3 length equals 11 residues. The V end lost 5 bases, the J end lost 7 bases, and 11 bases lay between the germline ends. Germline assignment: CDR1 GTSNPN and CDR2 SVGIG (reference sequence). The DNA for the CDR3 is TGTGCCTGGGGCAGGGATATTGAAGCTTTCTTT. It encodes CAWGRDIEAFF. Using reference TRBV30 and TRBJ1-1 for the parts outside the CDR3, the full variable domain is SQTIHQWPATLVQPVGSPLSLECTVEGTSNPNLYWYRQAAGRGLQLLFYSVGIGQISSEVPQNLSASRPQDRQFILSSKKLLLSDSGFYLCAWGRDIEAFFGQGTRLTVV.

The chain employs TRBV11-2 and TRBJ2-1, with 7 nucleotides matching TRBD2. Germline V lookup: CDR1 SGHAT, CDR2 FQNNGV. The CDR3 is 17 amino acids. V gave up 4 bases and J gave up 7 bases; unmatched junction bases: 16. As DNA, the CDR3 is TGTGCCAGCAGCTCCTATCTCCGGGAGCGGGACGCAAATGAGCAGTTCTTC. Encoded protein: CASSSYLRERDANEQFF.

V usage is TRBV25-1 and J usage is TRBJ2-1; the match to TRBD1 covers 7 bases. The CDR3 extends over 13 amino acids. Germline CDR1 is MGHDK and CDR2 is SYGVNS. Trimming at V came to 3 bases and at J to 7 bases, leaving 3 bases not matched to a gene. The CDR3 protein is CASSEDRRNEQFF. The CDR3 coding sequence is TGTGCCAGCAGTGAGGACAGGAGAAATGAGCAGTTCTTC. The full variable domain, with the rest looked up from reference TRBV25-1 and TRBJ2-1, is EADIYQTPRYLVIGTGKKITLECSQTMGHDKMYWYQQDPGMELHLIHYSYGVNSTEKGDLSSESTVSRIRTEHFPLTLESARPSHTSQYLCASSEDRRNEQFFGPGTRLTVL.

V is TRBV19 and J is TRBJ2-3; possibly TRBD2 for D (6 bases). There are 16 residues in the CDR3. Germline lookup yields CDR1 LNHDA and CDR2 SQIVND (reference sequence). Trimming shortened V by 4 bases and J by 6 bases, and 20 bases separated the two germline ends. In DNA form, the CDR3 reads TGTGCCAGTAGTAAATGGGACTCCGCTTCGGGGGATACGCAGTATTTT. The encoded protein is CASSKWDSASGDTQYF.

The chain links TRBV18 to TRBJ1-2; 9 bases are a match to TRBD1. The junction had 7 bases not matched to a gene; V was cut back by 3 bases and J by 2 bases. The CDR3 runs to 16 residues. CDR1 KGHSH and CDR2 LQKENI come from the germline V gene. The CDR3 sequence is CASSPLSGTGNYGYTF. CDR3 nucleotide sequence: TGTGCCAGCTCACCCCTCTCCGGGACAGGGAACTATGGCTACACCTTC.

This rearrangement joins TRBV5-1 to TRBJ1-2; D remains unclear. The CDR3 is 14 residues long. Trimming pared 0 bases from V and 6 bases from J, leaving 12 bases between. Germline CDR1 SGHRS, CDR2 YFSETQ. The CDR3 region has the DNA TGCGCCAGCAGCTTGGCCGGCATGGGCCATGGCTACACCTTC. It codes for CASSLAGMGHGYTF.

The chain is built from TRBV28 and TRBJ1-2; 10 bases are shared with TRBD1. This CDR3 contains 15 residues. The V gene's germline CDR1 is MDHEN and CDR2 SYDVKM. The J segment lost 4 bases and the V segment lost 5 bases, leaving 7 bases of the junction unmatched. The CDR3 is CASSLWTGGSYGYTF. The CDR3 DNA sequence: TGTGCCAGCAGTCTTTGGACAGGGGGTTCCTATGGCTACACCTTC.